These T cell receptor beta chains were read from a single sample in a study of blood T cell repertoires in COVID-19. Produced via immunoSEQ multiplex PCR; TCRdb's table is partial and in-frame only. The sample has 55,000 to 70,000 clones; about 85% are singletons. The sequencing sample was made of peripheral blood. The receptors derive from a woman older than 75 with COVID-19, enrolled during active disease. Each CDR3 is given with its conserved first and last residue. The D gene is left open where the match is weak. Size is omitted from some rows. Given values are once, few, many or a class for expanded clones.

j_call v_call clone_size d_call cdr3_nt cdr3_aa
TRBJ1-2 TRBV7-9 - TRBD1 TGTGCCAGCAGCGTTGACAGGGGGACCTATGGCTACACCTTC CASSVDRGTYGYTF
TRBJ2-1 TRBV18 - - TGTGCCAGCTCACCACAGATGGCGGACAGAACCCACAATGAGCAGTTCTTC CASSPQMADRTHNEQFF
TRBJ2-1 TRBV7-2 - TRBD2 TGTGCCAGCAGCTTAGGGCCTAGCGGTTACAATGAGCAGTTCTTC CASSLGPSGYNEQFF
TRBJ1-1 TRBV2 - - TGTGCCAGCAATGCGGCGGCGGGCCGGAGGGACGCTGAAGCTTTCTTT CASNAAAGRRDAEAFF
TRBJ1-1 TRBV6-1 - - TGTGCCAGCAGTGACAGGGGAACCACTGAAGCTTTCTTT CASSDRGTTEAFF
TRBJ2-3 TRBV10-3 - - TGTGCCATCAGTGAGACTAGCACAGATACGCAGTATTTT CAISETSTDTQYF
TRBJ2-7 TRBV7-2 - TRBD2 TGTGCCAGCAGCCCCCGTAGCGGGGGGTTTGGCGAGCAGTACTTC CASSPRSGGFGEQYF
TRBJ1-6 TRBV5-8 once - TGTGCCAGCAGCTTGACCGCGACCTATAATTCACCCCTCCACTTT CASSLTATYNSPLHF
TRBJ2-3 TRBV5-1 - - TGCGCCAGCAGCTCTGGACAGCCCACAGATACGCAGTATTTT CASSSGQPTDTQYF
TRBJ2-5 TRBV29-1 - TRBD1 TGCAGCGTGCTAAGAAGGGACAGTCTCCAAGAGACCCAGTACTTC CSVLRRDSLQETQYF
TRBJ2-4 TRBV20-1 - TRBD2 TGCAGTGCTAGTCGAGCGGGGGGGCTAGCCAAAAACATTCAGTACTTC CSASRAGGLAKNIQYF
TRBJ1-6 TRBV7-8 once - TGTGCCAGCAGCTTAACCGCGGGGGGAATTCAGATATCACCCCTCCACTTT CASSLTAGGIQISPLHF
TRBJ1-1 TRBV9 - - TGTGCCAGCAGCGTACAGGGGAGCACTGAAGCTTTCTTT CASSVQGSTEAFF
TRBJ2-1 TRBV19 - - TGTGCCAGTAGTTTCCGGGACTTTCCCAATGAGCAGTTCTTC CASSFRDFPNEQFF